The following is a TCR beta chain sequence with its context. Its antigen is as yet unknown. Controls came from buffy coats of healthy blood donors. The sample belongs to a study of STAT5B mutations in CD4+ large granular lymphocyte leukemia. Libraries were prepared by immunoSEQ multiplex PCR; TCRdb keeps only in-frame clonotypes and omits some of them. The sample lists around 30,000 clones; about 76% were seen once. Germline CDR1 and CDR2: LNHDA and SQIVND (reference sequence). The CDR3 sequence is 15 residues long. J lost 4 bases, V lost 10 bases, and 15 bases had no gene match. Study conclusions and caveats: Around 25% of private leukemic clonotypes occurred rarely in other patients' non-leukemic repertoires. Top patient clones used TRBV06 genes more often: 8/27 versus 2/35 in controls. CD4-sorted patient repertoires seemed more clonal than healthy CD4+ repertoires.

This chain uses TRBV19 with TRBJ1-2, with 7 bases lining up with TRBD1. This TCR came from a human donor in good health. Sample: CD4+ T cells from blood buffy coats. The DNA for the CDR3 is TGTGCCACTGCCCCCCAGGGGGATTTGGGCTATGGCTACACCTTC. This encodes CATAPQGDLGYGYTF.